This T cell receptor (beta chain) was captured in a study of blood T cell repertoires in COVID-19. Overall study context: The United States, Italy and Spain supplied acute and convalescent COVID-19 samples. Nucleic acid was either cDNA or gDNA, and it came from T cells, B-cell-depleted T cells, or PBMCs.

Study processing details: Estimated nucleated cell counts came from reference gene primer amplification. TCRdb's table, derived via immunoSEQ multiplex PCR, lists solely in-frame clones and lacks some. V and J calls and clone size are those listed in that table; D and trimming were worked out from the DNA. The sample lists 230,000 or so clones, around 84% occurring once. After removal of 7 bases from V and 5 bases from J, the junction contained 8 bases not matched to a gene. Germline loops: CDR1 SGHRS, CDR2 YFSETQ. The CDR3 contains 14 residues. Sequencing was carried out using peripheral blood. The receptor was derived from a woman in her forties who had recovered from COVID-19. V and J are TRBV5-1 and TRBJ1-4; 7 bases align to TRBD1. The CDR3 coding sequence is TGCGCCAGCTCGAGGGGGGACAGAAATGAAAAACTGTTTTTT. Its translation is CASSRGDRNEKLFF.